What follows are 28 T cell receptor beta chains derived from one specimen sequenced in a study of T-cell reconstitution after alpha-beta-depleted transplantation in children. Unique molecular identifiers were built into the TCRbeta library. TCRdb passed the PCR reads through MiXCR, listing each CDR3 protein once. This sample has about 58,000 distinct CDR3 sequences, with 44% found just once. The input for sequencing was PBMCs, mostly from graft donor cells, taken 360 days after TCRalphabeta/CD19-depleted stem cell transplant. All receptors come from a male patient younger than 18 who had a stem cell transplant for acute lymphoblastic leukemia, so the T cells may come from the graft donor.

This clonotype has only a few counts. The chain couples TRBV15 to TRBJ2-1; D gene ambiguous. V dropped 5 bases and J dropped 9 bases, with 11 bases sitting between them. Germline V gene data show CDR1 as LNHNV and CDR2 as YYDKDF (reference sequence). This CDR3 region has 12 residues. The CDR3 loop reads CATSLRDGEQFF. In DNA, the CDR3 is TGTGCCACCAGCTTACGCGACGGTGAGCAGTTCTTC.

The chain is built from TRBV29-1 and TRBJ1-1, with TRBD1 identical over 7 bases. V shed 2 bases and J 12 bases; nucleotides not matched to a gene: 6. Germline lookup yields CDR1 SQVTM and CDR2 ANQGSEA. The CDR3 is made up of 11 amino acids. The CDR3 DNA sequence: TGCAGCGTTGAAAGGACAGGTTCAACTTTCTTT. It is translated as CSVERTGSTFF.

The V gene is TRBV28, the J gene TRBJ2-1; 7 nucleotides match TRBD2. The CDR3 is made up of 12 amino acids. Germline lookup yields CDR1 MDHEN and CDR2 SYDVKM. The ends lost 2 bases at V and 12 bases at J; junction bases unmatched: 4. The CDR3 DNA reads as TGTGCCAGCAGTTTAGGAGCGGGGTGGCAGTTCTTC. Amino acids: CASSLGAGWQFF.

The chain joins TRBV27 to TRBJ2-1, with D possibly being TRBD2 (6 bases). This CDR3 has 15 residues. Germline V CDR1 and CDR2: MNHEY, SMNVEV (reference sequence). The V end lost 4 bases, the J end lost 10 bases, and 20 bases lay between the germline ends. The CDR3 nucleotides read TGTGCCAGCAGTTCCCTAGGGGAACGGGAGCACGAGCAGTTCTTC. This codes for CASSSLGEREHEQFF.

CDR3 nucleotides: TGTGCCAGCAGTCTAACACGAGCGGCGATGAACACTGAAGCTTTCTTT. This codes for CASSLTRAAMNTEAFF. The chain has TRBV28 and TRBJ1-1, with unresolved D. Looked up from germline, CDR1 is MDHEN and CDR2 is SYDVKM. CDR3 length equals 16 residues. V gave up 5 bases and J gave up 0 bases, with 16 bases separating them.

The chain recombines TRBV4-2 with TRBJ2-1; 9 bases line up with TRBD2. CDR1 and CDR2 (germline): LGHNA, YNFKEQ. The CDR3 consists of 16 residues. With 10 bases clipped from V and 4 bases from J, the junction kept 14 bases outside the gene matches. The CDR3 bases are TGTGCCATCGGCCCCGCCGGGACTAGCCAATACAATGAGCAGTTCTTC. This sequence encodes CAIGPAGTSQYNEQFF.

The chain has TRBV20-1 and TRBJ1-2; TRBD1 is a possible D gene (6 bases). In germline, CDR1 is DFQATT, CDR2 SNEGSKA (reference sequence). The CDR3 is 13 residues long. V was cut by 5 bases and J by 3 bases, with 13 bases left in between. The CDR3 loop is CSASTGSDYGYTF. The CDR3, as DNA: TGCAGTGCTTCGACAGGCTCGGACTATGGCTACACCTTC.

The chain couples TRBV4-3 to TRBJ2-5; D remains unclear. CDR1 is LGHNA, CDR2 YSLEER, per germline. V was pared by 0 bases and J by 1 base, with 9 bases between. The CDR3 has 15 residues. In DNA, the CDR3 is TGCGCCAGCAGCCAAGATAGTACGGTCCAAGAGACCCAGTACTTC. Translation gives CASSQDSTVQETQYF.

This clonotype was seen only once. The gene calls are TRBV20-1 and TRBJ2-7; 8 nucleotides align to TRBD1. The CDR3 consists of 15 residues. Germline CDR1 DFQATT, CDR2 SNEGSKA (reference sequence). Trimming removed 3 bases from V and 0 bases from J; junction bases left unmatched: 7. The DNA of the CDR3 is TGCAGTGCTAGTCCAGGGACAGGCTCCTCCTACGAGCAGTACTTC. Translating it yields CSASPGTGSSYEQYF.

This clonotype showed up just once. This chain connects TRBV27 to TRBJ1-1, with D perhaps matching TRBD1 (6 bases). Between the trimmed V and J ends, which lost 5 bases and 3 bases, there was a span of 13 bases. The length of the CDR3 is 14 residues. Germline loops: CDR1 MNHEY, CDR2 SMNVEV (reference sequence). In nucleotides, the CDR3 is TGTGCCAGCAGTCTTATGCCAGGGGACACTGAAGCTTTCTTT. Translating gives CASSLMPGDTEAFF.

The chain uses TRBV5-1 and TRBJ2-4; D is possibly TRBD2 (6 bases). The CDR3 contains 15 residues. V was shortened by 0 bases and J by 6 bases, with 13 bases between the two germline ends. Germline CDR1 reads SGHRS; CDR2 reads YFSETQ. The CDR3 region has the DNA TGCGCCAGCAGCTTGGAAGCGGGCCCGGTAAACATTCAGTACTTC. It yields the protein CASSLEAGPVNIQYF.

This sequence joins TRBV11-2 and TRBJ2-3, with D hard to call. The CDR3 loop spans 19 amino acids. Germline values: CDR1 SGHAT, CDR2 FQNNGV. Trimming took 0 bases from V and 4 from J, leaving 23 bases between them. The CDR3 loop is CASSLDPPRSSLGSDTQYF. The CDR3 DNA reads TGTGCCAGCAGCTTAGACCCTCCCCGCTCCTCCCTGGGGTCAGATACGCAGTATTTT.

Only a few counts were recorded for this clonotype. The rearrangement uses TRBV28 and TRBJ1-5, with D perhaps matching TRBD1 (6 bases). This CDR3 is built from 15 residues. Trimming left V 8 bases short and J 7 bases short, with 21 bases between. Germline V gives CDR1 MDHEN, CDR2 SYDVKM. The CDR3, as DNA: TGTGCCAGCGTGAAAGACAGTGGGACACTACAGCCCCAGCATTTT. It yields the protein CASVKDSGTLQPQHF.

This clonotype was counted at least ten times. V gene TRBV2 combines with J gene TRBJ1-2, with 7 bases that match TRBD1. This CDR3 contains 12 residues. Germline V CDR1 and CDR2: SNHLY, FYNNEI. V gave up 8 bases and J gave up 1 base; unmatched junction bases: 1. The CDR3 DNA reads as TGTGCCAGCGGACAGGATAACTATGGCTACACCTTC. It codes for CASGQDNYGYTF.

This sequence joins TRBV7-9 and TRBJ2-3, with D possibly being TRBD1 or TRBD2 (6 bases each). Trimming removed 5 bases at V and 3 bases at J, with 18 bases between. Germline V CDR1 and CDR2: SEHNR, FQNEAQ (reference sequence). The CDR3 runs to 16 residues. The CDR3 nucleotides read TGTGCCAGCAGCCCGACGGCGCAAGGGGGGACAGATACGCAGTATTTT. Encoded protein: CASSPTAQGGTDTQYF.

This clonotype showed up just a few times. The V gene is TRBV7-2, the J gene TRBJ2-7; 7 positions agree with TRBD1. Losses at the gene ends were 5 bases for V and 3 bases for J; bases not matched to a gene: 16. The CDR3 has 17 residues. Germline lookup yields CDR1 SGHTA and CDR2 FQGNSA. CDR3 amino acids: CASSPLTTRDSNYEQYF. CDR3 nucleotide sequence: TGTGCCAGCAGCCCGCTTACCACCCGGGACAGTAACTACGAGCAGTACTTC.

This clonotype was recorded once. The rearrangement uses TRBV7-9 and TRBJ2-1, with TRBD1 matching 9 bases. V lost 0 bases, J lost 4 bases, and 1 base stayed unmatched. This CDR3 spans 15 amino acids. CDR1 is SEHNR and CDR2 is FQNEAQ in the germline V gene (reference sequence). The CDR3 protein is CASSLADRGYNEQFF. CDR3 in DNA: TGTGCCAGCAGCTTAGCTGACAGGGGGTACAATGAGCAGTTCTTC.

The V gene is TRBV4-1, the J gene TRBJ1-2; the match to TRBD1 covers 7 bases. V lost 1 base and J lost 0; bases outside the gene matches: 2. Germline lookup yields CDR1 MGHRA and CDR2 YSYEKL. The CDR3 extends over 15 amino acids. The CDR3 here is CASSQGQGSNYGYTF. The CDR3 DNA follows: TGCGCCAGCAGCCAAGGACAGGGATCTAACTATGGCTACACCTTC.

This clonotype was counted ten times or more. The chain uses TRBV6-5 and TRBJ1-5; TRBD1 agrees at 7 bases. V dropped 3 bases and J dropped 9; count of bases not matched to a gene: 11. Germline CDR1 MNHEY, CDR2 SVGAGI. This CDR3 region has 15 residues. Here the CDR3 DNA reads TGTGCCAGCAGTTATAACCCGACAGGGACGGGGCCCCAGCATTTT. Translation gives CASSYNPTGTGPQHF.

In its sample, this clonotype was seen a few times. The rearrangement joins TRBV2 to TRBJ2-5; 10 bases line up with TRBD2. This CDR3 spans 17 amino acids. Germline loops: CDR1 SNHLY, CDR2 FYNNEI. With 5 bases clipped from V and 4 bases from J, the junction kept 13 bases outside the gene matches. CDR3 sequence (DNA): TGTGCCAGCAGTCAATCAACCCTAGCGGGGGTGGGAGAGACCCAGTACTTC. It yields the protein CASSQSTLAGVGETQYF.

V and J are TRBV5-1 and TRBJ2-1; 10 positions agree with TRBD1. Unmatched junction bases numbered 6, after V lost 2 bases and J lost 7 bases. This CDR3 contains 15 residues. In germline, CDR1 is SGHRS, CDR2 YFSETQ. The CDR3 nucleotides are TGCGCCAGCAGCTTCAGGGACAGGGGCCAAAATGAGCAGTTCTTC. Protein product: CASSFRDRGQNEQFF. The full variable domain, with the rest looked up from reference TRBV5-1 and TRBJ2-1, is KAGVTQTPRYLIKTRGQQVTLSCSPISGHRSVSWYQQTPGQGLQFLFEYFSETQRNKGNFPGRFSGRQFSNSRSEMNVSTLELGDSALYLCASSFRDRGQNEQFFGPGTRLTVL.

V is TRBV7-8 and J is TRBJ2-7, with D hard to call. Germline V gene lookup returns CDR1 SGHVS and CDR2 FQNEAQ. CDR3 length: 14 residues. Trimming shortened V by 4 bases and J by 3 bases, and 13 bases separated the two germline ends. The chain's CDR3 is CASSSLASVYEQYF. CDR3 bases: TGTGCCAGCAGCTCTCTTGCGAGCGTCTACGAGCAGTACTTC.

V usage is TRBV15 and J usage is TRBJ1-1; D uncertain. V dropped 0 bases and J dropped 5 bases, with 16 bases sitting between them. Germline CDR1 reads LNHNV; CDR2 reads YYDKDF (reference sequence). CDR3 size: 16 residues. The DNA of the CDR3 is TGTGCCACCAGCAGAGATGCCGCCCTGGCTAGGACTGAAGCTTTCTTT. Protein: CATSRDAALARTEAFF.

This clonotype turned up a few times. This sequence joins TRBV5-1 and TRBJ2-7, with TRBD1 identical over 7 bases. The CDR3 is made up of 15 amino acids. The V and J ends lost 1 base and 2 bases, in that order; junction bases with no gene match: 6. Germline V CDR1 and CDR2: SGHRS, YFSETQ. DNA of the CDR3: TGCGCCAGCAGCTTGAACCGGGACAGCACCTACGAGCAGTACTTC. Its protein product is CASSLNRDSTYEQYF.

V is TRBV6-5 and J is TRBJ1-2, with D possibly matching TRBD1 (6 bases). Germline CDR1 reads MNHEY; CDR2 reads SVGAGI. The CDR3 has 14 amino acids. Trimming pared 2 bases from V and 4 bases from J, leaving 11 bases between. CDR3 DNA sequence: TGTGCCAGCAGTTACGAGCTCAGGGGCTATGGCTACACCTTC. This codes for CASSYELRGYGYTF.

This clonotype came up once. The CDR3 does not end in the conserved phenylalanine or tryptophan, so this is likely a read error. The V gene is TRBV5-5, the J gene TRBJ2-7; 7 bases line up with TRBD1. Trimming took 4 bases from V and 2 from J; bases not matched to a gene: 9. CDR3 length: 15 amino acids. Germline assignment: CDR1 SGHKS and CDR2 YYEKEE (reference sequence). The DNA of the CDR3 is TGTGCCAGCAGCGAACGGACAGGTCATACCTACGAGCAGTACTGC. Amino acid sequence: CASSERTGHTYEQYC.

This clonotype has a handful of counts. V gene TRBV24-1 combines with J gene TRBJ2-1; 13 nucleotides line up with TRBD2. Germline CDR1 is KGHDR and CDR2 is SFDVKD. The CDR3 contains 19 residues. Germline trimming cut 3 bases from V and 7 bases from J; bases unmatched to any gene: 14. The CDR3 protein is CATSDDPRKLAGGRNEQFF. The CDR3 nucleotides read TGTGCCACCAGTGATGACCCCCGCAAACTAGCGGGGGGGCGTAATGAGCAGTTCTTC.

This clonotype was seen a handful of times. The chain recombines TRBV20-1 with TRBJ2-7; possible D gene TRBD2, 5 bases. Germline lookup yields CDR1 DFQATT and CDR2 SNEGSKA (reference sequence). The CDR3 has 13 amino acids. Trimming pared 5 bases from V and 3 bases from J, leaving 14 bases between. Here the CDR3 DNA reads TGCAGTGCTCGAAGTAGCGATATCTACGAGCAGTACTTC. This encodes CSARSSDIYEQYF.